This entry concerns a single T cell receptor (beta chain). The sample comes from a study of control samples from healthy donors and cancer patients. Germline lookup yields CDR1 SQVTM and CDR2 ANQGSEA. V dropped 6 bases and J dropped 5 bases, with 8 bases sitting between them. CDR3 length equals 11 residues. Assay: immunoSEQ multiplex PCR; the TCRdb copy retains only in-frame clones and omits some. The sample comprises around 96,000 clones, more than 85% of which are singletons, and 8% rests with the top ten. The clonotype comes from a man aged 18 to 35 in good health. The chain combines TRBV29-1 with TRBJ2-1, with D unclear. Material for sequencing was blood. The CDR3 here is CSVYRDNEQFF. In nucleotides, the CDR3 is TGCAGCGTCTACCGGGACAATGAGCAGTTCTTC.